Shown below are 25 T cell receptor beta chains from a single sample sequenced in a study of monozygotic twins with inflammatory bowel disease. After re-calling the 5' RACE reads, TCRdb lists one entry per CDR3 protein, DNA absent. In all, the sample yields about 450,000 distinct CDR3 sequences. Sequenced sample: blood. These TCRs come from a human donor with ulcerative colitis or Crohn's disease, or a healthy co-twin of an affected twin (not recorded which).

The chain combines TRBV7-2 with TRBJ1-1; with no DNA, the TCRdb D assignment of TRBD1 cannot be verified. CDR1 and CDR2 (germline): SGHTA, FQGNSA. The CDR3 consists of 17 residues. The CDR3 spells CASSLAPGQGKNTEAFF.

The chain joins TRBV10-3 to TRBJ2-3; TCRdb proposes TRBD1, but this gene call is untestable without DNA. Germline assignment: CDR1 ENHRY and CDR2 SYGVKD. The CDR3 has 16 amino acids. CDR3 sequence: CAISESNFPITDTQYF.

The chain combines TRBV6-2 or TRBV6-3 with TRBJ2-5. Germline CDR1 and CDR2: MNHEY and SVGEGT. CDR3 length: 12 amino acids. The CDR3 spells CASSYSMGPQYF.

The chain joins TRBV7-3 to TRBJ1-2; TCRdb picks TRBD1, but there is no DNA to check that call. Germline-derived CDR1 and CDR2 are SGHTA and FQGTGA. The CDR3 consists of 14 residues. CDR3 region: CASSLSQGNYGYTF.

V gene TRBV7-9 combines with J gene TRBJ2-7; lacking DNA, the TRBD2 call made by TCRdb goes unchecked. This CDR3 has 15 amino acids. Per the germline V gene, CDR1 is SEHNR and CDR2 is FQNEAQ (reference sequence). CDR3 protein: CASRRGLAGGYEQYF.

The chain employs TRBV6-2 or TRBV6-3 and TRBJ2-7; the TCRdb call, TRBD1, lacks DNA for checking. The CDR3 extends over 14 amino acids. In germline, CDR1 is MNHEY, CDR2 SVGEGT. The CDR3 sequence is CASIEGGLRDEQYF.

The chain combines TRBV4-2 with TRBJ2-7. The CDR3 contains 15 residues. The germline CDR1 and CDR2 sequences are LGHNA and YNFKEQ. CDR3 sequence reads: CASSQDRSGFYEQYF.

CDR3 sequence reads: CASSLWTLTSTDTQYF. The chain uses TRBV5-6 and TRBJ2-3; TCRdb designates TRBD2, a call that cannot be tested without DNA. The V gene's germline CDR1 is SGHDT and CDR2 YYEEEE. The CDR3 runs to 16 residues.

The CDR3: CASSYVSDPENSPLHF. The rearrangement joins TRBV6-5 to TRBJ1-6. Germline V gene lookup returns CDR1 MNHEY and CDR2 SVGAGI. This CDR3 has 16 amino acids.

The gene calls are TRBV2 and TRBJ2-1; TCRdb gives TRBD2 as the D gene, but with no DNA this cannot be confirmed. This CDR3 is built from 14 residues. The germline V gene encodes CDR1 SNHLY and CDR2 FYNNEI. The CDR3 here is CASRGLAHYNEQFF.

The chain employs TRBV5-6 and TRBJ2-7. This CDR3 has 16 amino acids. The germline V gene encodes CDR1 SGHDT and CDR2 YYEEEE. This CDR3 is CASSLAPATVLYEQYF.

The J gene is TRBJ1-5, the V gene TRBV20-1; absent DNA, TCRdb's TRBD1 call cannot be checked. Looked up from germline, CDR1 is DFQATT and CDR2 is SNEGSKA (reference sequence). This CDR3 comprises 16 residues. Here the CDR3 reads CSARDFSGEFNQPQHF.

The CDR3 reads CSARGLAVYEQFF. This sequence joins TRBV20-1 and TRBJ2-1; the D call from TCRdb, TRBD2, cannot be confirmed without DNA. The CDR3 has 13 residues. From germline, CDR1 is DFQATT and CDR2 SNEGSKA (reference sequence).

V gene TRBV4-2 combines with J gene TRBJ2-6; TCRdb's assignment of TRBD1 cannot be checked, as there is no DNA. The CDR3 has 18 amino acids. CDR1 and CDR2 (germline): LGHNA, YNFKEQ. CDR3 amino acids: CASSQTFYDRAGANVLTF.

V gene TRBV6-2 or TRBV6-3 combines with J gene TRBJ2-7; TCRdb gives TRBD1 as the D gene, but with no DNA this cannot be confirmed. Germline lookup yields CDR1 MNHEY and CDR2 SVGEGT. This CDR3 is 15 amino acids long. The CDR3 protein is CASSYSDSNPYEQYF.

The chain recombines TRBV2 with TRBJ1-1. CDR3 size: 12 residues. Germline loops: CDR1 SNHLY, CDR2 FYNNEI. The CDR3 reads CASSASFNEAFF.

This CDR3 reads CSVEDLALAGGSTEAFF. This chain joins TRBV29-1 and TRBJ1-1; TCRdb reports TRBD1, a call that lacks DNA to check it against. This CDR3 has 17 amino acids. The germline V gene encodes CDR1 SQVTM and CDR2 ANQGSEA. Complete variable domain (other parts from reference TRBV29-1 and TRBJ1-1): SAVISQKPSRDICQRGTSLTIQCQVDSQVTMMFWYRQQPGQSLTLIATANQGSEATYESGFVIDKFPISRPNLTFSTLTVSNMSPEDSSIYLCSVEDLALAGGSTEAFFGQGTRLTVV.

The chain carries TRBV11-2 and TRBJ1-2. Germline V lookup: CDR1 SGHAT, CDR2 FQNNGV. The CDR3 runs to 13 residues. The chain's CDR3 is CASSQQFSYGYTF.

This CDR3 reads CASGDISGNTIYF. The chain joins TRBV5-1 to TRBJ1-3. The germline gives CDR1 SGHRS, CDR2 YFSETQ. The length of the CDR3 is 13 residues.

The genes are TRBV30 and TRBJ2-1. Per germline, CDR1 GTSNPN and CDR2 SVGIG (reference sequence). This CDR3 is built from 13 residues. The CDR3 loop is CAFDRGSYNEQFF. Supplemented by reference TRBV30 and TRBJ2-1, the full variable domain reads SQTIHQWPATLVQPVGSPLSLECTVEGTSNPNLYWYRQAAGRGLQLLFYSVGIGQISSEVPQNLSASRPQDRQFILSSKKLLLSDSGFYLCAFDRGSYNEQFFGPGTRLTVL.

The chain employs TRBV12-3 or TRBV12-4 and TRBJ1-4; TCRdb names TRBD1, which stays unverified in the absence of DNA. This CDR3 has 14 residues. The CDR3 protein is CASSPSGQDEKLFF.

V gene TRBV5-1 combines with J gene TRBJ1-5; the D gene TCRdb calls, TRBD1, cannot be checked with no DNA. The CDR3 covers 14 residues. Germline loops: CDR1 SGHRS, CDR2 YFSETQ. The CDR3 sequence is CASSLEAGSQPQHF.

The CDR3: CASSPPDTGERARKGGEQYF. The V gene is TRBV11-1, the J gene TRBJ2-7; TCRdb lists TRBD1, though no DNA is available to test this call. Germline V gives CDR1 SGHAT, CDR2 FQDESV (reference sequence). The CDR3 spans 20 residues.

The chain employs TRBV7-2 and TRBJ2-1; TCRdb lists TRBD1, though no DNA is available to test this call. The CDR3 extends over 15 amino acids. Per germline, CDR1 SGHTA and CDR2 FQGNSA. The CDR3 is CASSLGVGQYNEQFF.

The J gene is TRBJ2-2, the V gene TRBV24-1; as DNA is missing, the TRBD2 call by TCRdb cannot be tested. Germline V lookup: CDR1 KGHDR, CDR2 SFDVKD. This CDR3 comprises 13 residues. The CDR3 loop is CATSELDTGELFF.